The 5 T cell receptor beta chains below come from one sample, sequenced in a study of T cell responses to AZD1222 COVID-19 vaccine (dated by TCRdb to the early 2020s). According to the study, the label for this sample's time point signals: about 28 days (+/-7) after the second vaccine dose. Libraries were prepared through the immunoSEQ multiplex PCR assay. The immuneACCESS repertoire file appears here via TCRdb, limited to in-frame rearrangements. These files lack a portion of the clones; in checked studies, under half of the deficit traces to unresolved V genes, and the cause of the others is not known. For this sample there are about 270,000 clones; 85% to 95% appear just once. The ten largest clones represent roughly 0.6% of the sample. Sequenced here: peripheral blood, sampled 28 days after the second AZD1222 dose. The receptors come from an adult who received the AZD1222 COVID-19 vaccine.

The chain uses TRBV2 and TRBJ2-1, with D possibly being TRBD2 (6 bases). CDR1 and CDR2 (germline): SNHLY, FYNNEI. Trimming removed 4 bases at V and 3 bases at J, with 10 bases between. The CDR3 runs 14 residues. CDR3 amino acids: CASSGAGYYNEQFF. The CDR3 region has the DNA TGTGCCAGCAGTGGGGCGGGATACTACAATGAGCAGTTCTTC.

The CDR3 here is CASSSGANGYTF. The CDR3, as DNA: TGTGCCAGCAGCTCGGGGGCCAATGGCTACACCTTC. The V call is TRBV5-6, the J call TRBJ1-2; possibly TRBD1 for D (6 bases). CDR1 and CDR2 from the germline V gene are SGHDT and YYEEEE. This CDR3 is 12 amino acids long. V was shortened by 3 bases and J by 6 bases, with 9 bases between the two germline ends.

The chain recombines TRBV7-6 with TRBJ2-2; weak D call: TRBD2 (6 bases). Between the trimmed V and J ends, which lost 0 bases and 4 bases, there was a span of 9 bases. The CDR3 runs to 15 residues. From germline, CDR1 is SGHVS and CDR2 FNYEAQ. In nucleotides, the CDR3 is TGTGCCAGCAGCTTAGCAGCGGAGGGCACCGGGGAGCTGTTTTTT. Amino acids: CASSLAAEGTGELFF.

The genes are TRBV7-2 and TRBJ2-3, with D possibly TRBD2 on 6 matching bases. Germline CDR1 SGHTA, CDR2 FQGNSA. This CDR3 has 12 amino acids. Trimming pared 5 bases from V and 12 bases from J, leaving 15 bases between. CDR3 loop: CASSPRDVDQYF. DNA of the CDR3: TGTGCCAGCAGCCCGCGGGACGTAGATCAGTATTTT.

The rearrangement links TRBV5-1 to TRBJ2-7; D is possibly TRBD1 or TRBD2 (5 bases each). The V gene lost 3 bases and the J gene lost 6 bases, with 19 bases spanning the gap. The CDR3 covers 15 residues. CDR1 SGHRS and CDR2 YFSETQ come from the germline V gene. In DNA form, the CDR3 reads TGCGCCAGCAGCTGGGACGGCAGACTTATTGGCGAGCAGTACTTC. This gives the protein CASSWDGRLIGEQYF.